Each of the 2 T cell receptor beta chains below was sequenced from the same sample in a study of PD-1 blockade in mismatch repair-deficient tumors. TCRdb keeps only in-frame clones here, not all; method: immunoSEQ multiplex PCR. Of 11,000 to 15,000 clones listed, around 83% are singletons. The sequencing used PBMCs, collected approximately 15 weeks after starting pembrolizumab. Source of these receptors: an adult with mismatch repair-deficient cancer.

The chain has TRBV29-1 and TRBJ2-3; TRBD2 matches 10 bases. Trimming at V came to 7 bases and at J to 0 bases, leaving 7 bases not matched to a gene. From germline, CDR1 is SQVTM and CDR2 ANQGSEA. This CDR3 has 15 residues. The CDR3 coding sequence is TGCAGCGCGGCTTGGACTAGCGGAAGCACAGATACGCAGTATTTT. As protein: CSAAWTSGSTDTQYF.

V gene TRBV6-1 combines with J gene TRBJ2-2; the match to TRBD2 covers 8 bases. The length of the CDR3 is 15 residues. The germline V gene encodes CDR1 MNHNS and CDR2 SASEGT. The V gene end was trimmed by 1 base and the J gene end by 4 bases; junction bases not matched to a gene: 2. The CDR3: CASSEGRGVTGELFF. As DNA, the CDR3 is TGTGCCAGCAGTGAAGGGCGGGGGGTCACCGGGGAGCTGTTTTTT.